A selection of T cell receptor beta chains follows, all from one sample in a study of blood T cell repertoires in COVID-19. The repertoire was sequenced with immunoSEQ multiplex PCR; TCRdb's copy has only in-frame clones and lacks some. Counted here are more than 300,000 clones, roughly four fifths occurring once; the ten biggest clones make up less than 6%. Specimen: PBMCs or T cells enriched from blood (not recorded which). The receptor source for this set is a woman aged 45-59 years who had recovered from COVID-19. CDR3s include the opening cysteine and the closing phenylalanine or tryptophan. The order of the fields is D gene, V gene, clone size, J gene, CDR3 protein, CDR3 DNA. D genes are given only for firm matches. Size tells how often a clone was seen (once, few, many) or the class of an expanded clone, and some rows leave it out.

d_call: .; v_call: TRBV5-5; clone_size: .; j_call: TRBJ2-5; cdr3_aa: CASSLTGRTQETQYF; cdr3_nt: TGTGCCAGCAGCTTGACAGGGAGAACCCAAGAGACCCAGTACTTC
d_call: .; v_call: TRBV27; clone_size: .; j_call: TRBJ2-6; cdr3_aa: CASSFRAGANVLTF; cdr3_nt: TGTGCCAGCAGTTTCCGGGCTGGGGCCAACGTCCTGACTTTC
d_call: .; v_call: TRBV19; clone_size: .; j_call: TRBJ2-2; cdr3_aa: CASSIRTGRDTGELFF; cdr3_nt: TGTGCCAGTAGTATTCGTACGGGCAGGGATACCGGGGAGCTGTTTTTT
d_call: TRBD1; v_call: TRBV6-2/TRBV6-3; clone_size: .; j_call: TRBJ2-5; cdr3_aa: CASSHRQGSQETQYF; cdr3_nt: TGTGCCAGCAGCCATCGACAGGGGTCCCAAGAGACCCAGTACTTC
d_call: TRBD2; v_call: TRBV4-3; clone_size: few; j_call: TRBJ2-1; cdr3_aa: CASSPGTSNEQFF; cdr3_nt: TGCGCCAGCAGCCCTGGGACTAGCAATGAGCAGTTCTTC
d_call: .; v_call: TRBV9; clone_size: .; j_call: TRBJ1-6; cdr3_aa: CASSPAGRSDSPLHF; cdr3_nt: TGTGCCAGCAGCCCCGCGGGGCGAAGTGATTCACCCCTCCACTTT
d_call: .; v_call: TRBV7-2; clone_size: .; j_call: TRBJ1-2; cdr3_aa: CASRSGTQGNYGYTF; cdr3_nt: TGTGCCAGCAGATCCGGGACCCAGGGGAACTATGGCTACACCTTC
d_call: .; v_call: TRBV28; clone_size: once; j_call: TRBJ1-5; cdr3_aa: CASVLLGNQPQHF; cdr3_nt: TGTGCCAGCGTACTCTTGGGCAATCAGCCCCAGCATTTT
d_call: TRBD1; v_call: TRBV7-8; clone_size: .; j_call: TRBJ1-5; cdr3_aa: CASSQGAEPQHF; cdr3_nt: TGTGCCAGCAGCCAGGGGGCGGAGCCCCAGCATTTT
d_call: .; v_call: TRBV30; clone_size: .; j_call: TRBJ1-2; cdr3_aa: CAWTGNYGYTF; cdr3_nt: TGTGCCTGGACGGGGAACTATGGCTACACCTTC
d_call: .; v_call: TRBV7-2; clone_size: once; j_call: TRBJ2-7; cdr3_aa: CASSYTGNEQYF; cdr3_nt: TGTGCCAGCAGCTATACAGGGAACGAGCAGTACTTC
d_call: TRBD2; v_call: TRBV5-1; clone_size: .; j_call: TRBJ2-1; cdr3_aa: CASSLTSGGPYNEQFF; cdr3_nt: TGCGCCAGCAGCTTGACTAGCGGGGGACCTTACAATGAGCAGTTCTTC
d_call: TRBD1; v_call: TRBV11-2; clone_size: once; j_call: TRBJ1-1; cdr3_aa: CASSLLAGGSTEAFF; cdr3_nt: TGTGCCAGCAGCTTATTAGCAGGGGGCTCCACTGAAGCTTTCTTT
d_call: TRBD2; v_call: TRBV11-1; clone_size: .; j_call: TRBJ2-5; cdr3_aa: CASSLEVTSVQETQYF; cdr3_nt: TGTGCCAGCAGCTTAGAAGTGACTAGCGTCCAAGAGACCCAGTACTTC
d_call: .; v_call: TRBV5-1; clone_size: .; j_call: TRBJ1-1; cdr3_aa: CASSFASTEAFF; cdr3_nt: TGCGCCAGCAGCTTCGCGAGCACTGAAGCTTTCTTT
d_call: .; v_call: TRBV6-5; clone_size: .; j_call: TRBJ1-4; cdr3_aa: CASSYMTDRTNEKLFF; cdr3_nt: TGTGCCAGCAGTTACATGACAGACAGAACTAATGAAAAACTGTTTTTT
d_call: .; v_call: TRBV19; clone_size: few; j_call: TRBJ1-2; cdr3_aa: CASSIDRGRSGYTF; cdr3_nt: TGTGCCAGTAGTATAGATCGGGGTCGGTCTGGCTACACCTTC
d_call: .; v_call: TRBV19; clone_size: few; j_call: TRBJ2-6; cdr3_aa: CASRGDRSHDVSSGANVLTF; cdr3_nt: TGTGCCAGTCGGGGGGACAGGAGCCATGATGTATCCTCTGGGGCCAACGTCCTGACTTTC
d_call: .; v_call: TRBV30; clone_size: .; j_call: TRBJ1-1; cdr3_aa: CAWRLLAGESTEAFF; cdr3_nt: TGTGCCTGGAGACTACTCGCCGGGGAGTCCACTGAAGCTTTCTTT
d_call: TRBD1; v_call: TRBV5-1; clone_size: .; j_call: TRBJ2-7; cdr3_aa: CASSADRGREQYF; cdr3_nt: TGCGCCAGCAGCGCTGACAGGGGGCGGGAGCAGTACTTC
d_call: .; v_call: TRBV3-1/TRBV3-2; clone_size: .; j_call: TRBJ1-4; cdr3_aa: CASSHQGITNEKLFF; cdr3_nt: TGTGCCAGCAGCCATCAGGGGATAACTAATGAAAAACTGTTTTTT
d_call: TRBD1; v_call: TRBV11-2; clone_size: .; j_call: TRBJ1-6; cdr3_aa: CASSYRGWNSPLHF; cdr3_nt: TGTGCCAGCAGCTACAGGGGGTGGAATTCACCCCTCCACTTT
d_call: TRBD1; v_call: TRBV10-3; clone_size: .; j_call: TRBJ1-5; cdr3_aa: CATGQTSNQPQHF; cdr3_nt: TGTGCCACGGGACAGACTAGCAATCAGCCCCAGCATTTT
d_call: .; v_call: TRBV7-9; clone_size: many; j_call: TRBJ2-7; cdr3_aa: CASTSAVVPEQYF; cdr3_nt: TGTGCCAGCACCTCCGCAGTCGTACCTGAGCAGTACTTC
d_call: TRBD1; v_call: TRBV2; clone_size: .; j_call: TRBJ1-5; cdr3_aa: CASSTGAASNQPQHF; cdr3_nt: TGTGCCAGCAGTACAGGGGCGGCGAGCAATCAGCCCCAGCATTTT
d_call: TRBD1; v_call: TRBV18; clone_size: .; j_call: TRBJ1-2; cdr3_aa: CASSPRQGDGYTF; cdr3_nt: TGTGCCAGCTCACCGAGACAGGGCGATGGCTACACCTTC
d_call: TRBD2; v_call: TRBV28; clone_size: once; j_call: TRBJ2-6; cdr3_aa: CASSLLGGAGANVLTF; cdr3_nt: TGTGCCAGCAGTTTGCTGGGGGGGGCTGGGGCCAACGTCCTGACTTTC
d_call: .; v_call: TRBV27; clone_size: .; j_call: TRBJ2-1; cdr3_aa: CASSLLGGRNEQFF; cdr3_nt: TGTGCCAGCAGTTTATTGGGGGGACGTAATGAGCAGTTCTTC
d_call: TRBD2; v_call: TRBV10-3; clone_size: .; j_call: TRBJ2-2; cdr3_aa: CAISEPSGWAGELFF; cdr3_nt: TGTGCCATCAGTGAGCCTAGCGGGTGGGCCGGGGAGCTGTTTTTT
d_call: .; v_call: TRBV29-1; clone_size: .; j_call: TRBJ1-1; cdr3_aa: CSVADIRVINTEAFF; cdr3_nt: TGCAGCGTTGCGGATATTCGGGTTATTAACACTGAAGCTTTCTTT
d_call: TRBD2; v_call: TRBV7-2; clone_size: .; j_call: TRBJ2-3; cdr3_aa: CASSLEKRGRTDTQYF; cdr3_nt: TGTGCCAGCAGCTTAGAAAAGCGGGGACGCACAGATACGCAGTATTTT
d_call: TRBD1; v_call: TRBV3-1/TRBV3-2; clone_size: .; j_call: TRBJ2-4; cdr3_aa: CASSQDWGQGRNIQYF; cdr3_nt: TGTGCCAGCAGCCAAGATTGGGGACAGGGCCGGAACATTCAGTACTTC
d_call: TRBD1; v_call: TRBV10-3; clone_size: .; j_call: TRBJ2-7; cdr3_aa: CAITPPGGHEQYF; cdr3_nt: TGTGCCATCACTCCTCCAGGGGGCCACGAGCAGTACTTC
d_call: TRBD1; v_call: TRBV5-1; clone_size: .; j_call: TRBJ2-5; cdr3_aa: CASTSDRGLGETQYF; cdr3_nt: TGCGCCAGCACCTCGGACAGGGGGCTAGGGGAGACCCAGTACTTC
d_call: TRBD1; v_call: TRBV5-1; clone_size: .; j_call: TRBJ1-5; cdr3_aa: CASSSGQGDQPQHF; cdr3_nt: TGCGCCAGCAGCTCGGGACAGGGGGATCAGCCCCAGCATTTT
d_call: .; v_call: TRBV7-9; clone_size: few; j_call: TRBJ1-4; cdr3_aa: CASSSWGGTLGREKLFF; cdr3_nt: TGTGCCAGCAGCTCCTGGGGGGGAACCCTTGGCAGAGAAAAACTGTTTTTT
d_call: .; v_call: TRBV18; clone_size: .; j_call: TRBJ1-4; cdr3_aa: CASSPAGEGEKLFF; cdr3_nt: TGTGCCAGCTCACCAGCAGGGGAGGGTGAAAAACTGTTTTTT
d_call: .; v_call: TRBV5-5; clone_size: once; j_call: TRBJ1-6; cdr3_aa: CASSFRGNNSPLHF; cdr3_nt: TGTGCCAGCAGCTTCCGGGGGAACAATTCACCCCTCCACTTT
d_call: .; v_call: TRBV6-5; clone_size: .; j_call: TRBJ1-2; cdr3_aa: CASSEGANYGYTF; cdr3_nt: TGTGCCAGCAGCGAGGGAGCTAACTATGGCTACACCTTC
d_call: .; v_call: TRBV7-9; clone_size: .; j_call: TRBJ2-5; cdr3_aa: CASSPVQETQYF; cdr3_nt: TGTGCCAGCAGCCCCGTCCAAGAGACCCAGTACTTC
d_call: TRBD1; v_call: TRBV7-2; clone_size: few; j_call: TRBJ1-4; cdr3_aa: CASASQLSGTELFF; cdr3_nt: TGTGCCAGCGCCTCCCAGCTTTCCGGGACAGAACTGTTTTTT
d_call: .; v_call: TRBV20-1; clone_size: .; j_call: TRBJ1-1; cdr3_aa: CSASGAGKSVTEAFF; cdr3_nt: TGCAGTGCTAGTGGGGCGGGGAAGTCAGTTACTGAAGCTTTCTTT
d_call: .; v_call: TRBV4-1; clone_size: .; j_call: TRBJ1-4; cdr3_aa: CASSQDAGGGTGIKLFF; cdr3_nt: TGCGCCAGCAGCCAAGACGCGGGAGGAGGAACCGGGATAAAACTGTTTTTT
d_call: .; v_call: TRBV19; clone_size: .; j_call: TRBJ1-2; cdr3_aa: CASSTQGPYGYTF; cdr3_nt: TGTGCCAGTAGTACCCAGGGGCCTTATGGCTACACCTTC
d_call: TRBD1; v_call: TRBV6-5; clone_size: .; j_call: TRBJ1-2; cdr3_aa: CASRIMVGTAYGYTF; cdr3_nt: TGTGCCAGCAGGATCATGGTCGGGACAGCTTATGGCTACACCTTC
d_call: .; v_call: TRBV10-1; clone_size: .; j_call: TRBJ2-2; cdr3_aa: CASSPGHTNTGELFF; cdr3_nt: TGCGCCAGCAGTCCGGGACATACTAACACCGGGGAGCTGTTTTTT
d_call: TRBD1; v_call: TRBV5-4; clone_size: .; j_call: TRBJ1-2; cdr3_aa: CASSSRDRDYGYTF; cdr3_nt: TGTGCCAGCAGCTCCCGGGACAGGGACTATGGCTACACCTTC
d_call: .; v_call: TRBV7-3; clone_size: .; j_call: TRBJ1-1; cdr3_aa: CASSSGTTTEAFF; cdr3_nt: TGTGCCAGCAGCTCCGGGACTACTACTGAAGCTTTCTTT